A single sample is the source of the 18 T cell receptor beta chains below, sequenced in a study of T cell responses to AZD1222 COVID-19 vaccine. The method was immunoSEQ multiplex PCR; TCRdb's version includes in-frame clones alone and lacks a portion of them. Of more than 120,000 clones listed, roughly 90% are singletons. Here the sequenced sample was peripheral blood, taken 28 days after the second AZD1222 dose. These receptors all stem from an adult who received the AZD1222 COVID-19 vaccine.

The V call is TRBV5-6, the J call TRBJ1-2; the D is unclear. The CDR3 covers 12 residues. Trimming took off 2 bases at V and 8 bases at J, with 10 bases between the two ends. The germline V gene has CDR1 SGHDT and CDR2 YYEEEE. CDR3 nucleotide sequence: TGTGCCAGCAGCTTCGCCGGACGGGGCTACACCTTC. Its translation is CASSFAGRGYTF. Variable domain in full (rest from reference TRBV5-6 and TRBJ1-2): DAGVTQSPTHLIKTRGQQVTLRCSPKSGHDTVSWYQQALGQGPQFIFQYYEEEERQRGNFPDRFSGHQFPNYSSELNVNALLLGDSALYLCASSFAGRGYTFGSGTRLTVV.

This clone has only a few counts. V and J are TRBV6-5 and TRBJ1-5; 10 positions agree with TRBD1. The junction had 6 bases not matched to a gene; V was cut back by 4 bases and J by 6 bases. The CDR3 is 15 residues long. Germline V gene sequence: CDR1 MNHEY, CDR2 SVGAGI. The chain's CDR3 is CASSSRDRGGQPQHF. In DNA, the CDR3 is TGTGCCAGCAGTTCCAGGGACAGGGGCGGTCAGCCCCAGCATTTT.

This chain's CDR3 is CASSFRGTGGNNEQFF. The CDR3 region has the DNA TGTGCCAGCAGCTTCCGAGGGACAGGGGGGAACAATGAGCAGTTCTTC. V and J are TRBV11-2 and TRBJ2-1; 11 bases fit TRBD1. Germline trimming cut 3 bases from V and 5 bases from J; bases unmatched to any gene: 6. From germline, CDR1 is SGHAT and CDR2 FQNNGV. CDR3 length equals 16 residues.

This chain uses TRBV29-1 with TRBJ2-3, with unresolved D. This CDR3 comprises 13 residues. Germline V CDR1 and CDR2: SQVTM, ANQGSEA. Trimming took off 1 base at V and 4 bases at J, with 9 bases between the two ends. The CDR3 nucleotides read TGCAGCGTTGAAGGTTTACGGGCAGATACGCAGTATTTT. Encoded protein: CSVEGLRADTQYF.

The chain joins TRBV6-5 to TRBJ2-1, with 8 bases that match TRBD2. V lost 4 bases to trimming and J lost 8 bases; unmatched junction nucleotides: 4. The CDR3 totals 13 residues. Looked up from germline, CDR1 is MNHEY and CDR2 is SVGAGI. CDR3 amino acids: CASSLAGTDEQFF. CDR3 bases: TGTGCCAGCAGTTTAGCGGGAACGGATGAGCAGTTCTTC.

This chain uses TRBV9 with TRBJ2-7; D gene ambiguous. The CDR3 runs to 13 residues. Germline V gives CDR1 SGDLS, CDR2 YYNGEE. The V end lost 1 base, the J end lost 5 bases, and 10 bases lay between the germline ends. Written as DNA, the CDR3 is TGTGCCAGCAGCGTACTATCCTGGGACGAGCAGTACTTC. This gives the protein CASSVLSWDEQYF.

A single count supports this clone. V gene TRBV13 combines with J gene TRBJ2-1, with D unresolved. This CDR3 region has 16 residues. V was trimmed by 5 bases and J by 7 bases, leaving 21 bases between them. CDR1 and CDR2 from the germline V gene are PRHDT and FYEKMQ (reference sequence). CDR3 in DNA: TGTGCCAGCAGCCCGTCCCTATTAAGAACGGGTAATGAGCAGTTCTTC. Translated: CASSPSLLRTGNEQFF.

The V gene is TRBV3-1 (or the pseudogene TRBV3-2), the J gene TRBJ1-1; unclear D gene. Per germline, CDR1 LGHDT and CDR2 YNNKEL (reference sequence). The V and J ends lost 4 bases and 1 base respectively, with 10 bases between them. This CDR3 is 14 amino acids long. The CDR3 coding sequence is TGTGCCAGCAGCCCGCTGGCCGGGAACACTGAAGCTTTCTTT. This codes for CASSPLAGNTEAFF.

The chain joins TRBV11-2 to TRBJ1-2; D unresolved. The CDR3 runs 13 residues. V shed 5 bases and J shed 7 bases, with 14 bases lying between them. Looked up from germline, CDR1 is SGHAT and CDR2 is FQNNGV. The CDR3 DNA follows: TGTGCCAGCAGCCCAACGGCAGAAGGTGGCTACACCTTC. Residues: CASSPTAEGGYTF.

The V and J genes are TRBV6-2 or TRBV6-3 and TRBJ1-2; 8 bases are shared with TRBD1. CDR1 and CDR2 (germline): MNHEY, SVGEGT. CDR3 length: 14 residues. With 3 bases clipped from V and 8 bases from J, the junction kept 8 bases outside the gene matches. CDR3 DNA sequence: TGTGCCAGCAGTTATTCCGGACAGGGAGGAGGCTACACCTTC. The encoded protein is CASSYSGQGGGYTF.

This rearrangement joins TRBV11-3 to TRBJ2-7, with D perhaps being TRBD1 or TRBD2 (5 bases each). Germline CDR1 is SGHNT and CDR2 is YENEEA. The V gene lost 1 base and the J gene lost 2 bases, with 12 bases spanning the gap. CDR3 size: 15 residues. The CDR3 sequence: CASSLVAGSAYEQYF. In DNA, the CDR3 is TGTGCCAGCAGCTTAGTGGCAGGGAGTGCCTACGAGCAGTACTTC. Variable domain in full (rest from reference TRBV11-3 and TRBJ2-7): EAGVVQSPRYKIIEKKQPVAFWCNPISGHNTLYWYLQNLGQGPELLIRYENEEAVDDSQLPKDRFSAERLKGVDSTLKIQPAELGDSAVYLCASSLVAGSAYEQYFGPGTRLTVT.

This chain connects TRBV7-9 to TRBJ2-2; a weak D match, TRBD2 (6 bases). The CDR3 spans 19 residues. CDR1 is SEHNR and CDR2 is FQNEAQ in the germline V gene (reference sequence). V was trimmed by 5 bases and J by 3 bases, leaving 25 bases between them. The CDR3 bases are TGTGCCAGCAGCCCGTCTCCGGGAGCGGTTGTGGACTACACCGGGGAGCTGTTTTTT. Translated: CASSPSPGAVVDYTGELFF.

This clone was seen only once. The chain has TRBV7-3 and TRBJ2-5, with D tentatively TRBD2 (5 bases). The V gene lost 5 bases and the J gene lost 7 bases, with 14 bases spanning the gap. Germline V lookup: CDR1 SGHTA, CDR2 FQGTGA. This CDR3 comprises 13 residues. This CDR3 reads CASSPRGWGTQYF. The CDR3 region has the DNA TGTGCCAGCAGCCCCAGAGGGTGGGGGACCCAGTACTTC.

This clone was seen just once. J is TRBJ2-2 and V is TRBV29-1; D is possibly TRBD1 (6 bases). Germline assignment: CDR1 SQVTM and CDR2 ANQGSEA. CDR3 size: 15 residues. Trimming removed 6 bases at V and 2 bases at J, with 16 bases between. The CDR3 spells CSVGPRGSNTGELFF. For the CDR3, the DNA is TGCAGCGTCGGGCCCAGGGGTAGCAACACCGGGGAGCTGTTTTTT.

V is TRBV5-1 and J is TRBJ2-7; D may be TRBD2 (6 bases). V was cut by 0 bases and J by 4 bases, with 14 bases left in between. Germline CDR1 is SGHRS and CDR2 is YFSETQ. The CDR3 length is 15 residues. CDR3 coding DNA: TGCGCCAGCAGCTTGGTGGCGGGAACCGATTACGAGCAGTACTTC. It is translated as CASSLVAGTDYEQYF.

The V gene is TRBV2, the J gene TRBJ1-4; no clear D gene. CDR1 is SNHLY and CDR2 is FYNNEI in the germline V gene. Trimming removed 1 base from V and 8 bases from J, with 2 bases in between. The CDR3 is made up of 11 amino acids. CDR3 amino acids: CASSEGEKLFF. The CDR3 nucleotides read TGTGCCAGCAGTGAAGGGGAAAAACTGTTTTTT.

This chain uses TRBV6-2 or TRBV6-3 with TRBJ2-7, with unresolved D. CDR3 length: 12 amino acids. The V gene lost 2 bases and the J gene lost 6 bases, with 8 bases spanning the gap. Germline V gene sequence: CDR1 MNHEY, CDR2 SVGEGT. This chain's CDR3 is CASSYPAREQYF. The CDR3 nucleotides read TGTGCCAGCAGTTACCCCGCCCGCGAGCAGTACTTC.

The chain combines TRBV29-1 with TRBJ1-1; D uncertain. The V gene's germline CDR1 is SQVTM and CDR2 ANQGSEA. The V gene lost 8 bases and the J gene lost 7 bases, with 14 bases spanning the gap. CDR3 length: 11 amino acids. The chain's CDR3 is CSSNLRSEAFF. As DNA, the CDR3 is TGCAGCTCCAACCTCCGGAGTGAAGCTTTCTTT.